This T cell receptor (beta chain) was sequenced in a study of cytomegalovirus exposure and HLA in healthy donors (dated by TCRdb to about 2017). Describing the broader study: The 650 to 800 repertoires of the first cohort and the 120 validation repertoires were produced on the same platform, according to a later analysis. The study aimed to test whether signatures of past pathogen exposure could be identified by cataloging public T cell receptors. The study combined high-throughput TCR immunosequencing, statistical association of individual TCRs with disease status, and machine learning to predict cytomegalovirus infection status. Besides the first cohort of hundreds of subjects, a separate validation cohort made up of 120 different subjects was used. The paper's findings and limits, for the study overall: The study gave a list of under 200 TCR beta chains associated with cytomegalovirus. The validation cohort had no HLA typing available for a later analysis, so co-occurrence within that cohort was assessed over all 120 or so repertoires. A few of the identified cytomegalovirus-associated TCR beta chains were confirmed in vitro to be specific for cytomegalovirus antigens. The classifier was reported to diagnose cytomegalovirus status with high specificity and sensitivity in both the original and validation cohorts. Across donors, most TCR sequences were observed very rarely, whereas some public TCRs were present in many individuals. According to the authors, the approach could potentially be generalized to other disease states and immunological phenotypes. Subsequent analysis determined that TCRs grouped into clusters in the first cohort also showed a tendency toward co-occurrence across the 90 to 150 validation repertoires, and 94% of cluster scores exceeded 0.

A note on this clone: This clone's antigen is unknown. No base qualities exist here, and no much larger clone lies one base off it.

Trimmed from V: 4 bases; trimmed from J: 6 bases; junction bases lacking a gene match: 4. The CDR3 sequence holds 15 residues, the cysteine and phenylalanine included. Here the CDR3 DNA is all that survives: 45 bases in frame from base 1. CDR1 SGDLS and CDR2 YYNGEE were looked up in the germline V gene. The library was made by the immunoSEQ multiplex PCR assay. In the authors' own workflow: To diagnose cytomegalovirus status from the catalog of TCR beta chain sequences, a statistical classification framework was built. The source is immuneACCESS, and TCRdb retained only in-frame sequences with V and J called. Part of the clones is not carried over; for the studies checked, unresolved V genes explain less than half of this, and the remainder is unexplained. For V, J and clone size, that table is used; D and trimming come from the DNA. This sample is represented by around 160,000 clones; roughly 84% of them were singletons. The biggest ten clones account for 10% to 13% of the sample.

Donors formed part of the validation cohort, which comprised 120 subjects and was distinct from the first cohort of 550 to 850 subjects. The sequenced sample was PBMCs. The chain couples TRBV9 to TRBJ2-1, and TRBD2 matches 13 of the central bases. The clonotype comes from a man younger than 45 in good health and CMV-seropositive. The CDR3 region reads CASSPRTSGSNEQFF. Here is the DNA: TGTGCCAGCAGCCCCAGGACTAGCGGGAGCAATGAGCAGTTCTTC.